The 15 T cell receptor beta chains below all came from one sample that was sequenced in a study of shared clonotypes between healthy human individuals. TCRdb's table, derived via immunoSEQ multiplex PCR, lists solely in-frame clones and lacks some. The profile shows about 1.5 million clones, approximately 98% of them singletons. The sequencing input was naive CD4+ T cells sorted from blood. Sample subset: CD45RA+ positively selected. The receptor set was obtained from a man between 25 and 39 years old in good health.

This chain uses TRBV28 with TRBJ2-1; 9 nucleotides line up with TRBD2. The germline CDR1 and CDR2 sequences are MDHEN and SYDVKM. The CDR3 runs 16 residues. V lost 6 bases and J lost 4; bases outside the gene matches: 10. CDR3 nucleotide sequence: TGTGCCAGCAGCCTTATCGGACTAGCGCTTTACAATGAGCAGTTCTTC. It is translated as CASSLIGLALYNEQFF.

The chain links TRBV6-5 to TRBJ2-7; D ambiguous. CDR1 MNHEY and CDR2 SVGAGI come from the germline V gene. The CDR3 length is 13 residues. V was trimmed by 7 bases and J by 1 base, leaving 11 bases between them. CDR3 amino acids: CASTWSQSYEQYF. DNA of the CDR3: TGTGCCAGCACCTGGAGTCAGTCCTACGAGCAGTACTTC.

The chain links TRBV2 to TRBJ1-2; unclear D gene. Germline V lookup: CDR1 SNHLY, CDR2 FYNNEI. Trimming removed 4 bases at V and 5 bases at J, with 11 bases between. This CDR3 spans 13 amino acids. Here the CDR3 reads CASSGQLNYGYTF. The CDR3, as DNA: TGTGCCAGCAGTGGACAATTAAATTATGGCTACACCTTC.

Comment on this clone: This sample also contains other DNA sequences that code for the same CDR3. The genes are TRBV5-4 and TRBJ2-2, with unresolved D. Germline V gene sequence: CDR1 SGHNT, CDR2 YYREEE (reference sequence). Trimming left V 4 bases short and J 6 bases short, with 4 bases between. This CDR3 region has 11 residues. Here the CDR3 DNA reads TGTGCCAGCAGCCTTTCCGGGGAGCTGTTTTTT. Translation gives CASSLSGELFF.

The rearrangement links TRBV5-5 to TRBJ1-5; TRBD1 aligns across 7 bases. The CDR3 contains 17 residues. V gave up 4 bases and J gave up 0 bases; unmatched junction bases: 10. The germline CDR1 and CDR2 sequences are SGHKS and YYEKEE (reference sequence). The CDR3, as DNA: TGTGCCAGCAGCCGAGAACCGGGGACAGTTAGCAATCAGCCCCAGCATTTT. Amino acid sequence: CASSREPGTVSNQPQHF.

The V gene is TRBV7-8, the J gene TRBJ1-1; tentatively, D is TRBD1 (5 bases). Trimming took 7 bases from V and 4 from J, leaving 19 bases between them. Looked up from germline, CDR1 is SGHVS and CDR2 is FQNEAQ. CDR3 length equals 15 residues. This CDR3 is CASNSGGSGATEAFF. In DNA, the CDR3 is TGTGCCAGCAACTCGGGGGGATCCGGAGCCACTGAAGCTTTCTTT.

Comment on this clone: The same CDR3 can be traced to other DNA sequences in this sample. V is TRBV28 and J is TRBJ2-7; D unclear. The CDR3 spans 12 residues. Germline V gives CDR1 MDHEN, CDR2 SYDVKM. V lost 5 bases, J lost 2 bases, and 7 bases lay in between. CDR3 protein: CASSPPTYEQYF. For the CDR3, the DNA is TGTGCCAGCAGTCCTCCTACCTACGAGCAGTACTTC.

The rearrangement links TRBV7-3 to TRBJ1-5; D gene unclear. The CDR3 runs 15 residues. Trimming removed 6 bases at V and 0 bases at J, with 12 bases between. Per germline, CDR1 SGHTA and CDR2 FQGTGA. CDR3: CASSSLPYSNQPQHF. Written as DNA, the CDR3 is TGTGCCAGCAGTTCACTCCCGTATAGCAATCAGCCCCAGCATTTT.

The chain joins TRBV28 to TRBJ2-2; D gene unclear. The CDR3 has 13 residues. Germline CDR1 MDHEN, CDR2 SYDVKM. Trimming took off 5 bases at V and 6 bases at J, with 10 bases between the two ends. The CDR3: CASSPLTAGELFF. The CDR3 DNA sequence: TGTGCCAGCAGTCCTCTGACGGCCGGGGAGCTGTTTTTT.

The J gene is TRBJ2-2, the V gene TRBV29-1, with D possibly being TRBD1 or TRBD2 (6 bases each). The germline V gene encodes CDR1 SQVTM and CDR2 ANQGSEA. V lost 5 bases and J lost 6, with 13 bases in between. This CDR3 comprises 13 residues. The CDR3 sequence: CSVSGGRAGELFF. CDR3 in DNA: TGCAGCGTTTCCGGGGGCAGGGCCGGGGAGCTGTTTTTT.

DNA of the CDR3: TGTGCCAGCAGCTTAGGGGGTTCCCCAACTAATGAAAAACTGTTTTTT. It translates to CASSLGGSPTNEKLFF. V and J are TRBV5-4 and TRBJ1-4; TRBD1 might be the D (6 bases). CDR3 length equals 16 residues. V shed 2 bases and J shed 0 bases, with 11 bases lying between them. Germline V gene sequence: CDR1 SGHNT, CDR2 YYREEE (reference sequence).

CDR3 residues: CAISEWEAANYGYTF. The CDR3 bases are TGTGCCATCAGTGAGTGGGAAGCAGCTAACTATGGCTACACCTTC. The genes are TRBV10-3 and TRBJ1-2, with unresolved D. The CDR3 is 15 amino acids. With 1 base removed from V and 0 bases from J, the gap between germline ends came to 9 bases. From germline, CDR1 is ENHRY and CDR2 SYGVKD.

The J gene is TRBJ2-1, the V gene TRBV7-6, with TRBD2 matching 7 bases. V lost 5 bases and J lost 1; bases outside the gene matches: 20. The germline gives CDR1 SGHVS, CDR2 FNYEAQ. This CDR3 contains 20 residues. The CDR3 region is CASSPEVAGLSPRSYNEQFF. DNA for the CDR3: TGTGCCAGCAGCCCCGAGGTAGCGGGCTTAAGCCCGAGATCCTACAATGAGCAGTTCTTC. The full variable domain, in which reference TRBV7-6 and TRBJ2-1 provide the parts outside the CDR3, is GAGVSQSPRYKVTKRGQDVALRCDPISGHVSLYWYRQALGQGPEFLTYFNYEAQQDKSGLPNDRFSAERPEGSISTLTIQRTEQRDSAMYRCASSPEVAGLSPRSYNEQFFGPGTRLTVL.

This rearrangement joins TRBV7-8 to TRBJ2-5; D not certain. The V end was cut by 5 bases, the J end by 5 bases, with 9 bases between. Looked up from germline, CDR1 is SGHVS and CDR2 is FQNEAQ. The CDR3 contains 12 residues. Here the CDR3 DNA reads TGTGCCAGCAGCCTCTATGAGGAGACCCAGTACTTC. Residues: CASSLYEETQYF.

The J gene is TRBJ2-5, the V gene TRBV18; possibly TRBD2 for D (6 bases). The V and J ends lost 6 bases and 2 bases respectively, with 10 bases between them. CDR1 is KGHSH, CDR2 LQKENI, per germline. CDR3 length: 13 residues. CDR3 bases: TGTGCCAGCTCGAAGGGGACTCAAGAGACCCAGTACTTC. This sequence encodes CASSKGTQETQYF.